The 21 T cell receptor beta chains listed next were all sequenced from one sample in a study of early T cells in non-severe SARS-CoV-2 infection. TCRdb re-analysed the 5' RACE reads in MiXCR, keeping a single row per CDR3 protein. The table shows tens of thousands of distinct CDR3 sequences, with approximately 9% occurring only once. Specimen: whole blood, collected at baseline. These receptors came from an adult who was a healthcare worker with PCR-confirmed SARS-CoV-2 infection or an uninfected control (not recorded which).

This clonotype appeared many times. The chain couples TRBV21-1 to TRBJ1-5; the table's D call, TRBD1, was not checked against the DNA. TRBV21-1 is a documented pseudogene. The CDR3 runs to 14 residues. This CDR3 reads CASGGQARNQPQHF. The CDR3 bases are TGTGCCAGCGGGGGACAGGCCCGCAATCAGCCCCAGCATTTT.

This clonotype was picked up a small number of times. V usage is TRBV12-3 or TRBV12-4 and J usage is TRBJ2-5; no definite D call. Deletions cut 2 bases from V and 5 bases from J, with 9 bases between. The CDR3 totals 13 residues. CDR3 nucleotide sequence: TGTGCCAGCAGTTTAAACCAGGAGGAGACCCAGTACTTC. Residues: CASSLNQEETQYF.

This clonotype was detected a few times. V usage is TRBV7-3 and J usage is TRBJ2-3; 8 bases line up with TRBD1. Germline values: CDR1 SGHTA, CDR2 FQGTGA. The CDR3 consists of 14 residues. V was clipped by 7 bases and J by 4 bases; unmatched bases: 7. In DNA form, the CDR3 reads TGTGCCAGCATGGAACAGGGGGTGGCAGATACGCAGTATTTT. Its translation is CASMEQGVADTQYF.

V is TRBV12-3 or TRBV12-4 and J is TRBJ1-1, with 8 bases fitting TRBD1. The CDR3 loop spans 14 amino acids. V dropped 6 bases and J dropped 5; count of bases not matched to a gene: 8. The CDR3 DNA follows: TGTGCCAGCAGCTACAGGGGGAGGGTAACTGAAGCTTTCTTT. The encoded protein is CASSYRGRVTEAFF.

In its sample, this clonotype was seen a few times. CDR3 coding DNA: TGTGCCAGCAGCAAAACTAGCACAAACTCCTACAATGAGCAGTTCTTC. This sequence encodes CASSKTSTNSYNEQFF. The chain couples TRBV28 to TRBJ2-1; a possible D gene is TRBD2 (6 bases). V dropped 6 bases and J dropped 0 bases, with 15 bases sitting between them. The CDR3 sequence is 16 residues long. CDR1 and CDR2 (germline): MDHEN, SYDVKM.

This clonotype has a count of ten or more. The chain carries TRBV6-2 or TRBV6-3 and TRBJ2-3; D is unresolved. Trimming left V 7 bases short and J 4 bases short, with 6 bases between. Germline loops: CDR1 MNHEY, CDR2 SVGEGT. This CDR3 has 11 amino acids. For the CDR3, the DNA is TGTGCCAGCACCGCAGCAGATACGCAGTATTTT. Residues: CASTAADTQYF.

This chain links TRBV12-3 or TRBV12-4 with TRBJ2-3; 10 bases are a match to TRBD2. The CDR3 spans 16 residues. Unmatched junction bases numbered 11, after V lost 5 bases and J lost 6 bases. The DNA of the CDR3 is TGTGCCAGCAGTGGCTCTAGCGGGAGCCTGTCTGATACGCAGTATTTT. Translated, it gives CASSGSSGSLSDTQYF.

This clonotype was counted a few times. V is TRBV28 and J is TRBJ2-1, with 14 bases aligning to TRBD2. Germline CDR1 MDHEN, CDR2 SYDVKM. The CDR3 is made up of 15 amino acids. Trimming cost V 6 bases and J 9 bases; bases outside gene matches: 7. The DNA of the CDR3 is TGTGCCAGCAGCGGTGGACTAGCGGGAGGCATTGAGCAGTTCTTC. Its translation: CASSGGLAGGIEQFF.

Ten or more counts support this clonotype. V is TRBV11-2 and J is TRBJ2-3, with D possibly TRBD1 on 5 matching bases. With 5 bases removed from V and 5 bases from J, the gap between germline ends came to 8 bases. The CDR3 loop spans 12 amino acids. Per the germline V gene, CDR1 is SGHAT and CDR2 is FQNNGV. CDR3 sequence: CASSPQGDTQYF. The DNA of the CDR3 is TGTGCCAGCAGCCCGCAGGGAGATACGCAGTATTTT.

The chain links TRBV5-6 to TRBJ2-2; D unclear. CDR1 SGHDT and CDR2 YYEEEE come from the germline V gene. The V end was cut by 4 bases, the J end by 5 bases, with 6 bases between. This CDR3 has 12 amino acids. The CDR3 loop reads CASSRPTGELFF. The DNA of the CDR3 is TGTGCCAGCAGCAGACCGACCGGGGAGCTGTTTTTT.

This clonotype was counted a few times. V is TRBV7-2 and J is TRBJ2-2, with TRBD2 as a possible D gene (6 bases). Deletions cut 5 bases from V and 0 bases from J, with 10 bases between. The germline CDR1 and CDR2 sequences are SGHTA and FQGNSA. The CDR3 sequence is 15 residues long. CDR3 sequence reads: CASSRGGANTGELFF. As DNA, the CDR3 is TGTGCCAGCAGCCGAGGAGGGGCGAACACCGGGGAGCTGTTTTTT. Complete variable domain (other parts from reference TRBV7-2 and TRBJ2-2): GAGVSQSPSNKVTEKGKDVELRCDPISGHTALYWYRQSLGQGLEFLIYFQGNSAPDKSGLPSDRFSAERTGGSVSTLTIQRTQQEDSAVYLCASSRGGANTGELFFGEGSRLTVL.

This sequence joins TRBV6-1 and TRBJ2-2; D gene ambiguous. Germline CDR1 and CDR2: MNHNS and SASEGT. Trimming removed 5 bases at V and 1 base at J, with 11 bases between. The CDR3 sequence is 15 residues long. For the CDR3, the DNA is TGTGCCAGCAGTATCCGACATATGAACACCGGGGAGCTGTTTTTT. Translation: CASSIRHMNTGELFF.

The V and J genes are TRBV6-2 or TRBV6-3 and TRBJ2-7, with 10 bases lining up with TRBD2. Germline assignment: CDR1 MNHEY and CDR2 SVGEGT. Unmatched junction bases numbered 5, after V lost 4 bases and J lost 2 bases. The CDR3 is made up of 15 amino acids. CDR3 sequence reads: CASSSSLAGAYEQYF. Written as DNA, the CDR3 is TGTGCCAGCAGTTCCTCCCTAGCGGGGGCCTACGAGCAGTACTTC.

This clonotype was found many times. This CDR3 reads CASSLAVAGPGTDTQYF. CDR3 bases: TGTGCCAGCAGTTTAGCGGTTGCGGGACCCGGCACAGATACGCAGTATTTT. This sequence joins TRBV12-3 or TRBV12-4 and TRBJ2-3; TRBD2 is a possible D gene (6 bases). This CDR3 region has 17 residues. V lost 0 bases to trimming and J lost 1 base, with 14 bases between them.

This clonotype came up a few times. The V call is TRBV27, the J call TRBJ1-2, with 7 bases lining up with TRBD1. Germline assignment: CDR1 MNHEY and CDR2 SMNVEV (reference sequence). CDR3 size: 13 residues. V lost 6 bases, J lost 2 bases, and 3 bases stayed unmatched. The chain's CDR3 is CASRKTGNYGYTF. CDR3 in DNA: TGTGCCAGCAGGAAGACAGGGAACTATGGCTACACCTTC.

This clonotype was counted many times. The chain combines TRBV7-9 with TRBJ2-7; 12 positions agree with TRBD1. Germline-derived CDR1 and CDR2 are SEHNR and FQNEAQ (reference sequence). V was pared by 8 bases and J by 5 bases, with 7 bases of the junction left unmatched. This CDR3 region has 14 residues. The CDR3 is CASGGTGGFDEQYF. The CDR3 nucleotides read TGTGCCAGCGGCGGGACAGGGGGCTTCGACGAGCAGTACTTC.

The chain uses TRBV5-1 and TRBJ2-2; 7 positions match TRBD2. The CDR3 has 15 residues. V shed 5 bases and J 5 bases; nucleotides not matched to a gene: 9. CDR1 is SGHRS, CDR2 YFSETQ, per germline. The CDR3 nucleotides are TGCGCCAGCAGGGATACTAGCGAGTTGACCGGGGAGCTGTTTTTT. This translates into CASRDTSELTGELFF.

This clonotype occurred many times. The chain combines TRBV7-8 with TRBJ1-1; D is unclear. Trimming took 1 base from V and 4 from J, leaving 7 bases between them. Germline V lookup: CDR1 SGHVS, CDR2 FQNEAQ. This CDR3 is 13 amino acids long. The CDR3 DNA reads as TGTGCCAGCAGCTTAGACGGGATCACTGAAGCTTTCTTT. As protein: CASSLDGITEAFF.

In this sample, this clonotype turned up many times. The CDR3 coding sequence is TGTGCCAGCAGCTCAGGGGGTAAGGACGAGCAGTACTTC. Residues: CASSSGGKDEQYF. The rearrangement joins TRBV7-6 to TRBJ2-7; 7 bases line up with TRBD1. The CDR3 sequence is 13 residues long. Trimming cost V 4 bases and J 5 bases; bases outside gene matches: 5. Germline V gene data show CDR1 as SGHVS and CDR2 as FNYEAQ.

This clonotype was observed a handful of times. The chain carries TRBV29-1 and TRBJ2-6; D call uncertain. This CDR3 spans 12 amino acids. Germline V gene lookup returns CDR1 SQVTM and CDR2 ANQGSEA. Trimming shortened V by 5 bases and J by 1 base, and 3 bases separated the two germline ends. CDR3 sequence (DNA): TGCAGCGTTTTGTCTGGGGCCAACGTCCTGACTTTC. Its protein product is CSVLSGANVLTF.

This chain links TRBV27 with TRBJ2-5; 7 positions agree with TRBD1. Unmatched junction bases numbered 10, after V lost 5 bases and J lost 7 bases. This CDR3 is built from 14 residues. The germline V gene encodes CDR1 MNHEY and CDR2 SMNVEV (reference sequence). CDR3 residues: CASSIRDRELTQYF. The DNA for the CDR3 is TGTGCCAGCAGTATCCGGGACAGAGAGTTGACCCAGTACTTC.